This TCR beta chain appears in the sequencing data of a study of blood T cell repertoires in COVID-19. Background on the study: Material from acute and convalescent COVID-19 was sourced from the United States, Italy and Spain. T cells, B-cell-depleted T cells, or PBMCs provided the cDNA or gDNA that served as material.

The V segment lost 5 bases and the J segment 8 bases; nucleotides outside the gene matches: 7. CDR1 and CDR2 (germline): SGHVS, FQNEAQ. The CDR3 consists of 13 residues. Authors' processing steps: Amplification from reference gene primers served as the basis for estimated nucleated cell counts. Some clones are missing from TCRdb's copy, which holds only in-frame ones; the method was immunoSEQ multiplex PCR. That table furnishes V, J and clone size, whereas the DNA furnished D and trimming. The table has fewer than 120,000 clones, roughly 85% seen once. The receptor was derived from a human donor in a cohort sampled during active COVID-19. Sequencing input: peripheral blood. This rearrangement joins TRBV7-8 to TRBJ1-2, with 8 bases lining up with TRBD1. CDR3 coding DNA: TGTGCCAGCAGCCCAGGACAGGGTAACGGCTACACCTTC. Amino acid sequence: CASSPGQGNGYTF.